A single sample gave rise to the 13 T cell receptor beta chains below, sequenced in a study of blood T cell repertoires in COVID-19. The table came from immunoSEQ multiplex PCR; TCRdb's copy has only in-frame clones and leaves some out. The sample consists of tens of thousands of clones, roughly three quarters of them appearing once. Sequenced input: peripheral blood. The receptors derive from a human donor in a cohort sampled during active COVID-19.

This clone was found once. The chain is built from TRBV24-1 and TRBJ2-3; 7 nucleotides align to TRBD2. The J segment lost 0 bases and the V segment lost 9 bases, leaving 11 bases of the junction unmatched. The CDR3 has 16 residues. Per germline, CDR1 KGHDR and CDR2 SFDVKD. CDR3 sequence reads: CATGGRGTYSTDTQYF. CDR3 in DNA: TGTGCCACCGGCGGGAGAGGGACTTATAGCACAGATACGCAGTATTTT.

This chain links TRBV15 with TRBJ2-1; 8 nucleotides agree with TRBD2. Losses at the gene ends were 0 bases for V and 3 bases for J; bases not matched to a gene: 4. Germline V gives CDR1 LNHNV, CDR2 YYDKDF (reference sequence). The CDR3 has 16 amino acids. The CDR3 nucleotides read TGTGCCACCAGCAGAGACGGAGCGGGAGTCTACAATGAGCAGTTCTTC. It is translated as CATSRDGAGVYNEQFF.

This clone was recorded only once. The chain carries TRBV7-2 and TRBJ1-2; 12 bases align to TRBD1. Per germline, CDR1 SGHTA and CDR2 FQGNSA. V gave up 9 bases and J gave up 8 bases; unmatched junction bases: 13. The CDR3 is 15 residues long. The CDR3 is CARETGTGGAGGYTF. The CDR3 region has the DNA TGTGCCAGGGAGACCGGGACAGGGGGCGCGGGGGGCTACACCTTC.

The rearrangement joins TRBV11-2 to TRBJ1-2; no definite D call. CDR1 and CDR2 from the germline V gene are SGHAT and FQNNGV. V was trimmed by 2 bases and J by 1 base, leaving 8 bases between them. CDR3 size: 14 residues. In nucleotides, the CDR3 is TGTGCCAGCAGCTTATCTGTACTTAACTATGGCTACACCTTC. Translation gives CASSLSVLNYGYTF.

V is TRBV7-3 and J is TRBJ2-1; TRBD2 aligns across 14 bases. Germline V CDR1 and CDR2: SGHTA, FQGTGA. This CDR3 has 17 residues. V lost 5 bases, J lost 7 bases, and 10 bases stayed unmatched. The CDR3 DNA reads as TGTGCCAGCAGCCCAAAGACTAGCGGGAGGGCAATTAATGAGCAGTTCTTC. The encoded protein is CASSPKTSGRAINEQFF.

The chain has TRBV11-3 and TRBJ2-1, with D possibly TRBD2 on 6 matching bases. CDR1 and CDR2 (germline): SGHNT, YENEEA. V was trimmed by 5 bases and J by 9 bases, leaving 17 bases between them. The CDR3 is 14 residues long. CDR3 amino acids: CASSAEAEGPEQFF. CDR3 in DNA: TGTGCCAGCAGCGCAGAGGCGGAGGGGCCTGAGCAGTTCTTC.

The DNA of the CDR3 is TGCGCCAGCAGCCCACTAACGAACACCGGGGAGCTGTTTTTT. Protein sequence: CASSPLTNTGELFF. The V gene is TRBV4-3, the J gene TRBJ2-2; the D is unclear. Germline CDR1 and CDR2: LGHNA and YSLEER. The CDR3 contains 14 residues. V gave up 4 bases and J gave up 0 bases, with 6 bases separating them.

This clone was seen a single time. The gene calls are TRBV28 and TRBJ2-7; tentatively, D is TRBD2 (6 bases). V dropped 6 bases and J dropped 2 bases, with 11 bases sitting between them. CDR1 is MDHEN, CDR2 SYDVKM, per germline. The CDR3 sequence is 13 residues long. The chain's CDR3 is CASSFRRAYEQYF. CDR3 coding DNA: TGTGCCAGCAGCTTTAGGAGGGCCTACGAGCAGTACTTC.

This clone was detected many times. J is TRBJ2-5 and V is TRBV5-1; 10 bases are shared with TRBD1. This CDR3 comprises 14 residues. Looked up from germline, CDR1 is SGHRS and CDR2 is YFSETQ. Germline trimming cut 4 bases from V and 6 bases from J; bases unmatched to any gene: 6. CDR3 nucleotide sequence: TGCGCCAGCAGCGAGGGGACAGGGGAAAAGACCCAGTACTTC. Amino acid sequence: CASSEGTGEKTQYF.

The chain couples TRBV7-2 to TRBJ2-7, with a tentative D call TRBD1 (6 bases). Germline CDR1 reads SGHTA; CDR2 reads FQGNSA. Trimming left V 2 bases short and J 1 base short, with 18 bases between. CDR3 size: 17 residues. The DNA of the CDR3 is TGTGCCAGCAGCTTAACTTTACCGGGACATGGATCCTACGAGCAGTACTTC. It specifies CASSLTLPGHGSYEQYF.

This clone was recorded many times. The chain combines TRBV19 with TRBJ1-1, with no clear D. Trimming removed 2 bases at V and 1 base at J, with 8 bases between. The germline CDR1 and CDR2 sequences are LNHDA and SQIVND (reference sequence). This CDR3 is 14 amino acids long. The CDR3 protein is CASSILAGNTEAFF. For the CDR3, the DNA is TGTGCCAGTAGTATACTGGCGGGGAACACTGAAGCTTTCTTT.

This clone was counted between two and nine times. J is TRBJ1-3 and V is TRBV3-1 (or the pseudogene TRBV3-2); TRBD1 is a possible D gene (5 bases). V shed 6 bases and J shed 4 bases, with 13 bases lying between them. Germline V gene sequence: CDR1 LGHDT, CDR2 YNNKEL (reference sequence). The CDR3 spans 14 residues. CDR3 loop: CASRFTGAGNTIYF. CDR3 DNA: TGTGCCAGCAGGTTCACAGGTGCGGGAAACACCATATATTTT.

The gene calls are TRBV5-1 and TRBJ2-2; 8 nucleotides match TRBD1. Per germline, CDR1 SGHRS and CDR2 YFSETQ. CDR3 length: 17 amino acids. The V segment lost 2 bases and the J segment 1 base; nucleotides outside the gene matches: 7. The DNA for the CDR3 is TGCGCCAGCAGCTTACAACCCGGGACAGGGAACACCGGGGAGCTGTTTTTT. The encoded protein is CASSLQPGTGNTGELFF.